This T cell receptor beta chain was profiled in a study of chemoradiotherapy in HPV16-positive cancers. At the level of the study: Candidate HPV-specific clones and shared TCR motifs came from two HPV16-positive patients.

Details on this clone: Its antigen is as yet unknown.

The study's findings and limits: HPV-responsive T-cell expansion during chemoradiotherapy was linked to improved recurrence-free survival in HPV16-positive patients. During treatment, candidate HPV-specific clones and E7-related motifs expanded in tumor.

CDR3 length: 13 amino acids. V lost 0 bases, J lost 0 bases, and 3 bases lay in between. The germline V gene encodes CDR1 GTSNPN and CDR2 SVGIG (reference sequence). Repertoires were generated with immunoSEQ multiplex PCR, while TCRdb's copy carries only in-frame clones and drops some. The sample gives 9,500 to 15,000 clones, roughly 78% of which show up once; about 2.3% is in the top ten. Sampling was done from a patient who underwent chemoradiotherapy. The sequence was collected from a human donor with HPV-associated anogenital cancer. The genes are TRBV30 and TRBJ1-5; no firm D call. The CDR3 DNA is TGTGCCTGGAGTGTTGATAGCAATCAGCCCCAGCATTTT. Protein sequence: CAWSVDSNQPQHF.